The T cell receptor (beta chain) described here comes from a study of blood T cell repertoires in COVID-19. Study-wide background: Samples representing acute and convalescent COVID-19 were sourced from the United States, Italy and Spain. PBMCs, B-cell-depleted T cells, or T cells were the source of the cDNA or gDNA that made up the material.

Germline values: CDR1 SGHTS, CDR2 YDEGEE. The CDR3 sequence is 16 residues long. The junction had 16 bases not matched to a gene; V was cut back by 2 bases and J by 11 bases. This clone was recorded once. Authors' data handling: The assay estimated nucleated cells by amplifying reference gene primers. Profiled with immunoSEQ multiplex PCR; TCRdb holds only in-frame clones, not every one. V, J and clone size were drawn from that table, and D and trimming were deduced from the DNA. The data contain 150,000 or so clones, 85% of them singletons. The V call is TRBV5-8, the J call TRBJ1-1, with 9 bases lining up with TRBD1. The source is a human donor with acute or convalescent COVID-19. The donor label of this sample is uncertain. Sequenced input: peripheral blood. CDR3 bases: TGTGCCAGCAGCTTCCTCCCAATCCGGGACAGGGTTGTCGCTTTCTTT. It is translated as CASSFLPIRDRVVAFF.